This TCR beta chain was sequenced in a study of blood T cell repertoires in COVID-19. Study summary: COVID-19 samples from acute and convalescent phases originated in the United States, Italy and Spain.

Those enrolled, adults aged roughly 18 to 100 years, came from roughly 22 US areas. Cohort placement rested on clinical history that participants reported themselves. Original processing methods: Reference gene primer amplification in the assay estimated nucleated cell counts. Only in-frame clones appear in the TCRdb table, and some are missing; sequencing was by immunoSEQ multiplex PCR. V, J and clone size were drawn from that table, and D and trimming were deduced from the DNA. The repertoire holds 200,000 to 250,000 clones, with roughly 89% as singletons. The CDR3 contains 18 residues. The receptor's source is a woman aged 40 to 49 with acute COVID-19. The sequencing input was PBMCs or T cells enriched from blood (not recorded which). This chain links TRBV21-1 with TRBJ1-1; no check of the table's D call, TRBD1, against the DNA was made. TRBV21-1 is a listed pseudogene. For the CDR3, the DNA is TGTGCCAGCAGCACACACTTCTGGACAGTATACATGAACACTGAAGCTTTCTTT. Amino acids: CASSTHFWTVYMNTEAFF.